This T cell receptor (beta chain) was identified in a study of blood T cells in healthy people across ages (dated by TCRdb to the mid-2010s). In terms of the full investigation: In model experiments, template switching captured roughly one uniquely barcoded TCR beta cDNA molecule for every two T cells. Two additional independent replicas of 1 million unique cDNA reads from the same blood draw were analyzed for two donors (one aged 18 to 29 and one aged 80 or older). Age-related changes in TCR beta repertoire diversity were measured in the study by deep sequencing normalized with unique cDNA molecular identifiers. To avoid experimental bias, donors of different ages were randomly spread across the sequencing lanes. The donors were divided into four age groups: young (average approximately 15 years), middle-aged (about 40), aged (roughly 66) and long-lived (around 80).

On this clonotype: There is no known antigen for this receptor. It has no much larger one-base neighbor in the sample; base qualities were not kept.

The library relied on 5' RACE. TCRdb records Illumina HiSeq 2500 as the sequencer. A second roughly 7 to 11 cycle PCR used a sample-barcoded 5' primer and a J-beta primer mix. A unique molecular identifier was introduced onto each TCR beta cDNA molecule by a template-switch 5' adaptor carrying 12 random nucleotides. Each sample yielded at least 2.5 million CDR3-containing paired-end reads. First-strand cDNA was synthesized from all RNA with the Mint cDNA synthesis kit, primed by a TRBC-specific oligonucleotide. After uracil-DNA glycosylase treatment, a first 18-cycle PCR used universal primers M1SS and BC2_uni_R on all cDNA. Under the source paper's analysis protocol: For normalization, 1 million high-quality reads, each with a distinct molecular identifier, were randomly selected from each sample. Instead of being binned into consensus sequences, reads that shared molecular identifiers were thrown out. MiTCR, with a Q25 quality threshold and the strictest error-elimination algorithm, was used for CDR3 identification, clonotype clustering and error correction. A nonparametric unseen species model with Euler transformation was used to estimate a lower bound on total TCR beta diversity. TCRdb itself trimmed the public reads at Q25 with fastp, ran MiXCR and retained productive beta chains. Merged by CDR3 protein, the rows form single entries marked with the most common genes and DNA. These V and J calls rely on TCRdb rather than the paper's analysis. The sample table records 600,000 to 800,000 distinct CDR3 sequences; more than 45% of these occur just once. 13% of the sample comes from the top ten.

The donors were roughly 39 Caucasian individuals from Russia, aged roughly 6 to 90 years, who were systemically healthy. Each donor gave ten milliliters of peripheral blood, drawn into EDTA-treated Vacutainer tubes. PBMCs were isolated by Ficoll-Paque density-gradient centrifugation, with at least 6 million obtained per sample. Total RNA, at least 5 micrograms per sample, was extracted from PBMCs with Trizol reagent. For every donor, flow cytometry on a PBMC aliquot measured the percentage of naive CD45RAhigh/CD27high T cells. The paper's findings and limits, for the study overall: Observed TCR beta diversity per million T cells fell roughly linearly with age, and a significant reduction was already apparent by age around 36. Because donor CMV infection status was unknown, age-related changes in expanded clonotypes were potentially confounded. Estimates of total diversity from one million sequenced T cells were regarded as lower bounds and underestimates. Compared with the aged group, the long-lived group had more naive CD4+ T cells, fewer expanded clones and increased TCR diversity, suggesting age selection. There was a strong correlation between observed TCR beta diversity and the percentage of naive T cells measured by flow cytometry. Because profiling used bulk unsorted PBMCs, naive and antigen-experienced compartments could not be compared conclusively.

Trimming takes 5 bases off V and 7 bases off J; junction bases not matched to a gene: 6. According to the germline V gene, CDR1 reads SGHAT and CDR2 reads FQNNGV. The CDR3 has 16 amino acids, counting the end cysteine and phenylalanine. Kept here is only the CDR3 DNA, which spans 48 bases and is read in frame from base 1. This sequence originates from an elderly woman in good health. This chain is built from TRBV11-2 and TRBJ2-1, and 15 bases in between align with TRBD2. Sequencing input: blood. The CDR3 region reads CASSPGLAGGVNEQFF. The DNA is TGTGCCAGCAGCCCCGGACTAGCGGGGGGGGTGAATGAGCAGTTCTTC.